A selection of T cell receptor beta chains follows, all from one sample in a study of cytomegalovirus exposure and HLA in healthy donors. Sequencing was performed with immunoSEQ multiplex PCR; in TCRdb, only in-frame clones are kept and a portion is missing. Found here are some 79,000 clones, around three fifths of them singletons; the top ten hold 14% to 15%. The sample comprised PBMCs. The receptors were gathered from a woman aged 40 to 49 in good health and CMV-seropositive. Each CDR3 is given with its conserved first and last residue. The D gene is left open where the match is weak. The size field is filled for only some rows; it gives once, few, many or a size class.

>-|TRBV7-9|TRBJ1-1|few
CASSLGGWPEAFF
TGTGCCAGCAGCTTAGGCGGATGGCCGGAAGCTTTCTTT
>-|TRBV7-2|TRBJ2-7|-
CASSLVRDSSYEQYF
TGTGCCAGCAGCTTAGTTAGGGACTCGTCCTACGAGCAGTACTTC
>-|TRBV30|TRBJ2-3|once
CAWNPTGSTDTQYF
TGTGCCTGGAATCCCACAGGAAGCACAGATACGCAGTATTTT
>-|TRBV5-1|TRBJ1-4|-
CASSSSSTNEKLFF
TGCGCCAGCAGTTCAAGCTCAACTAATGAAAAACTGTTTTTT
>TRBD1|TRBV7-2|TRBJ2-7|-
CASSSRPGQGSYEQYF
TGTGCCAGCAGCTCCCGGCCGGGACAGGGATCCTACGAGCAGTACTTC
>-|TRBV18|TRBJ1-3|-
CASSPGLPSSGNTIYF
TGTGCCAGCTCACCGGGACTTCCTAGCTCTGGAAACACCATATATTTT
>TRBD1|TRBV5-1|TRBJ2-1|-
CASELGTGGGEQFF
TGCGCCAGCGAGCTCGGGACAGGGGGGGGTGAGCAGTTCTTC
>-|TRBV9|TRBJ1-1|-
CASSVGGGGTEAFF
TGTGCCAGCAGCGTCGGGGGGGGTGGCACTGAAGCTTTCTTT
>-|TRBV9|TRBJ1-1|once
CASSVVAGSEAFF
TGTGCCAGCAGCGTGGTTGCAGGTTCTGAAGCTTTCTTT
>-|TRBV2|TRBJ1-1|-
CASSEEGYTEAFF
TGTGCCAGCAGTGAAGAGGGGTACACTGAAGCTTTCTTT
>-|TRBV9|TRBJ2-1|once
CASSSSGSSNEQFF
TGTGCCAGCAGCTCATCCGGGTCGTCCAATGAGCAGTTCTTC
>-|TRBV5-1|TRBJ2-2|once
CASSLAGGGGAGELFF
TGCGCCAGCAGCTTGGCCGGAGGAGGGGGGGCCGGGGAGCTGTTTTTT
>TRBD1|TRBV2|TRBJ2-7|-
CASSEARTGNYEQYF
TGTGCCAGCAGTGAAGCCCGGACAGGAAATTACGAGCAGTACTTC
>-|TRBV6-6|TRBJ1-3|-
CATAGEAGNTIYF
TGTGCCACCGCCGGGGAAGCTGGAAACACCATATATTTT
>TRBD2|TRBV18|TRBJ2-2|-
CASSPRTSPDTGELFF
TGTGCCAGCTCACCAAGGACTAGTCCAGACACCGGGGAGCTGTTTTTT
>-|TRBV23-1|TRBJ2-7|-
CASSQVRGEQYF
TGCGCCAGCAGTCAAGTCAGGGGCGAGCAGTACTTC
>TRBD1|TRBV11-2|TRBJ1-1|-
CASSRNQGATEAFF
TGTGCCAGCAGCCGTAACCAGGGGGCGACTGAAGCTTTCTTT
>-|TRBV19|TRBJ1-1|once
CASSMFRGLTTMNTEAFF
TGTGCCAGTAGTATGTTCAGGGGCCTCACCACAATGAACACTGAAGCTTTCTTT
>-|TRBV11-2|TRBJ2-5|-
CASSLRGSPRETQYF
TGTGCCAGCAGCTTAAGGGGGAGCCCCAGGGAGACCCAGTACTTC
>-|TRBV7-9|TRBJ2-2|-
CASSLASILPLRGTGELFF
TGTGCCAGCAGCTTAGCGTCGATTCTCCCATTGAGAGGCACCGGGGAGCTGTTTTTT
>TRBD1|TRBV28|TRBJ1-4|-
CASSSAGTADEKLFF
TGTGCCAGCAGTTCCGCCGGGACAGCTGATGAAAAACTGTTTTTT
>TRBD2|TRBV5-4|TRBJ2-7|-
CASSSLTSGRGLKLSYEQYF
TGTGCCAGCAGCTCCTTAACTAGCGGGAGGGGATTAAAACTCTCCTACGAGCAGTACTTC
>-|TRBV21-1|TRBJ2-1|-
CASSKAGERGYEQFF
TGTGCCAGCAGCAAAGCAGGAGAGCGGGGCTATGAGCAGTTCTTC
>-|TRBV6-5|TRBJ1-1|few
CASRLGMNTEAFF
TGTGCCAGCAGACTGGGCATGAACACTGAAGCTTTCTTT
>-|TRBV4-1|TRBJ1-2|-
CASSQGTRLLGYTF
TGCGCCAGCAGCCAAGGCACGAGGCTGCTTGGCTACACCTTC
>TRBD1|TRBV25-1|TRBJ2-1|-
CASSEGTGDPGNEQFF
TGTGCCAGCAGTGAGGGAACAGGGGACCCTGGCAATGAGCAGTTCTTC
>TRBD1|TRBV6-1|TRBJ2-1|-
CASSDTGGPYNEQFF
TGTGCCAGCAGTGACACAGGGGGACCCTACAATGAGCAGTTCTTC
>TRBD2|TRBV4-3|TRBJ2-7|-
CASSQDRAGVSYEQYF
TGCGCCAGCAGCCAAGATAGGGCGGGAGTATCCTACGAGCAGTACTTC
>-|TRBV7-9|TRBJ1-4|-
CASSSLPQGGFGEKLFF
TGTGCCAGCAGCTCTTTACCACAGGGTGGGTTCGGTGAAAAACTGTTTTTT